This T cell receptor beta chain derives from a study of tumor-infiltrating lymphocytes in primary liver carcinoma. For this clonotype: A read error may produce the germline difference seen at one junction end.

Each 20-30 mg portion of unsorted bulk tissue served as the source for co-extraction of RNA and DNA. At sampling, these chronic HBV carriers had received no treatment. In germline, CDR1 is SQVTM, CDR2 ANQGSEA. This CDR3 is built from 14 residues. The researchers produced TCR beta cDNA from about 510 ng total RNA with a constant-region primer. Three nested multiplex PCR rounds, a slightly modified ARM-PCR method, built the TCR beta libraries. The first two PCR rounds used TRBV1-TRBV30 primers with a Cbeta primer, 9 to 11 cycles each. One entry per CDR3 protein, called by TCRdb with MiXCR from the multiplex PCR reads. The sample lists around 78,000 distinct CDR3 sequences; roughly two thirds were seen once.

Input material: liver tumor tissue from sampling region 4. The subset: tumor region T4, right-lateral pole. This rearrangement joins TRBV29-1 to TRBJ2-7, with D possibly being TRBD2 (6 bases). The TCR originated in a woman aged 55-69 years with primary liver carcinoma and hepatitis B virus infection. The CDR3 bases are TGTAGCGTTACCGGGAGAGGTAGCTCCTACGAGCAGCACTTC. Translated: CSVTGRGSSYEQHF.